A single sample gave rise to the 12 T cell receptor beta chains below, sequenced in a study of molecular identifiers for immune sequencing clone quantification. A single record per CDR3 protein comes from TCRdb applying MiXCR to the PCR reads. The sample lists about 640,000 distinct CDR3 sequences; about 20% were seen once. The material sequenced was naive CD8+ T cells from blood, with Jurkat cell RNA spiked in. Specified subset: FACS-sorted CD8+CD4-CCR7+CD45RA+ naive T cells. These TCRs come from a human donor in good health. Some libraries in this study had Jurkat cell RNA spiked in.

This clonotype showed up many times. The chain couples TRBV19 to TRBJ2-6, with unresolved D. The CDR3 consists of 13 residues. The V end lost 7 bases, the J end lost 0 bases, and 4 bases lay between the germline ends. Germline V gene data show CDR1 as LNHDA and CDR2 as SQIVND (reference sequence). The CDR3 sequence: CASTPSGANVLTF. CDR3 nucleotide sequence: TGTGCCAGTACCCCCTCTGGGGCCAACGTCCTGACTTTC.

The chain couples TRBV7-6 to TRBJ1-6; 9 nucleotides agree with TRBD1. Per germline, CDR1 SGHVS and CDR2 FNYEAQ. CDR3 length: 14 amino acids. V shed 4 bases and J 9 bases; nucleotides not matched to a gene: 4. The CDR3 nucleotides read TGTGCCAGCAGCTGGGGACAGGGCGCTTCACCCCTCCACTTT. Encoded protein: CASSWGQGASPLHF.

V and J are TRBV12-3 or TRBV12-4 and TRBJ2-2; no definite D call. V was trimmed by 5 bases and J by 5 bases, leaving 15 bases between them. The CDR3 contains 15 residues. CDR3 loop: CASSRTAYGTGELFF. The CDR3, as DNA: TGTGCCAGCAGTCGGACGGCCTATGGGACCGGGGAGCTGTTTTTT.

This clonotype was counted ten times or more. The chain combines TRBV6-2 or TRBV6-3 with TRBJ1-5, with a tentative D call TRBD1 (6 bases). Germline V gene data show CDR1 as MNHEY and CDR2 as SVGEGT. CDR3 length: 14 residues. Trimming pared 5 bases from V and 6 bases from J, leaving 14 bases between. DNA of the CDR3: TGTGCCAGCAGTCTTTCAGGGGTATCTCAGCCCCAGCATTTT. Translated: CASSLSGVSQPQHF.

The table lists this clonotype with many counts. The V and J genes are TRBV29-1 and TRBJ2-7, with a tentative D call TRBD2 (5 bases). The germline V gene encodes CDR1 SQVTM and CDR2 ANQGSEA. This CDR3 is 14 amino acids long. V was cut by 0 bases and J by 0 bases, with 9 bases left in between. The CDR3 DNA reads as TGCAGCGTTGAAGACGGAGGTAGCTCCTACGAGCAGTACTTC. It codes for CSVEDGGSSYEQYF.

This chain joins TRBV27 and TRBJ2-7, with 9 bases fitting TRBD1. This CDR3 comprises 16 residues. Trimming at V came to 10 bases and at J to 6 bases, leaving 19 bases not matched to a gene. The V gene's germline CDR1 is MNHEY and CDR2 SMNVEV (reference sequence). The CDR3 coding sequence is TGTGCCACCTTTCCGGGACAGGGTCTCACTCCCAGCGAGCAGTACTTC. This translates into CATFPGQGLTPSEQYF.

The chain combines TRBV30 with TRBJ2-7, with D perhaps TRBD1 (5 bases). The V gene's germline CDR1 is GTSNPN and CDR2 SVGIG (reference sequence). Trimming removed 4 bases from V and 3 bases from J, with 10 bases in between. CDR3 size: 12 residues. For the CDR3, the DNA is TGTGCCTGGACGAGACAGAGCTACGAGCAGTACTTC. Residues: CAWTRQSYEQYF.

This clonotype came up many times. This chain links TRBV7-2 with TRBJ1-5; maybe TRBD1 (5 bases). The CDR3 is made up of 16 amino acids. Germline V lookup: CDR1 SGHTA, CDR2 FQGNSA. Trimming took 1 base from V and 2 from J, leaving 12 bases between them. For the CDR3, the DNA is TGTGCCAGCAGCTTAGACTTTGGGGCTGGCAATCAGCCCCAGCATTTT. Translation gives CASSLDFGAGNQPQHF.

This chain joins TRBV5-1 and TRBJ2-1; 10 bases match TRBD2. CDR1 and CDR2 (germline): SGHRS, YFSETQ. The CDR3 is made up of 15 amino acids. The V segment lost 0 bases and the J segment 7 bases; nucleotides outside the gene matches: 4. CDR3 region: CASSLVDSGRNEQFF. The CDR3 DNA follows: TGCGCCAGCAGCTTGGTTGATAGCGGGAGGAATGAGCAGTTCTTC. The full variable domain, with the rest looked up from reference TRBV5-1 and TRBJ2-1, is KAGVTQTPRYLIKTRGQQVTLSCSPISGHRSVSWYQQTPGQGLQFLFEYFSETQRNKGNFPGRFSGRQFSNSRSEMNVSTLELGDSALYLCASSLVDSGRNEQFFGPGTRLTVL.

A remark on this clonotype: Relative to the germline gene, one junction end is altered; a read error may explain this. This chain uses TRBV29-1 with TRBJ2-3; tentatively, D is TRBD2 (5 bases). The germline CDR1 and CDR2 sequences are SQVTM and ANQGSEA. This CDR3 is built from 15 residues. In DNA, the CDR3 is TGCAGCGCTGACAACCGGGATCCCGGCACAGATATGCAGTATTTT. It is translated as CSADNRDPGTDMQYF.

Note on this clonotype: The junction does not match germline at one end; this may be a read error. This sequence joins TRBV9 and TRBJ2-2; the D gene is possibly TRBD2 (5 bases). Germline CDR1 is SGDLS and CDR2 is YYNGEE. The length of the CDR3 is 15 residues. The DNA for the CDR3 is TGTGCCAGCAGCTCAGCCTCTGAGAACACCGGGAAGCTGTTTTTT. Residues: CASSSASENTGKLFF.

V usage is TRBV13 and J usage is TRBJ1-1; the D gene is possibly TRBD1 (5 bases). Germline V gene lookup returns CDR1 PRHDT and CDR2 FYEKMQ (reference sequence). Trimming stripped 4 bases from V and 0 bases from J, with 9 bases between. The CDR3 sequence is 14 residues long. Written as DNA, the CDR3 is TGTGCCAGCAGCTGGGGGGACCTGAACACTGAAGCTTTCTTT. It yields the protein CASSWGDLNTEAFF.